What follows are 9 T cell receptor beta chains derived from one specimen sequenced in a study of cytomegalovirus exposure and HLA in healthy donors. Primers: 60 Vbeta forward and 13 Jbeta reverse. Generated by immunoSEQ multiplex PCR, the TCRdb table keeps only in-frame clones and is missing some. The sample consists of approximately 160,000 clones, around 72% of them appearing once. The sample taken for sequencing was PBMCs. These receptors were taken from a woman between 40 and 50 years old in good health and CMV-seropositive.

V gene TRBV27 combines with J gene TRBJ1-6, with 7 bases identical to TRBD1. Losses at the gene ends were 7 bases for V and 10 bases for J; bases not matched to a gene: 13. This CDR3 region has 15 residues. Germline V gene sequence: CDR1 MNHEY, CDR2 SMNVEV (reference sequence). CDR3 sequence reads: CASKIGSQGSSPLHF. DNA for the CDR3: TGTGCCAGCAAAATCGGATCACAGGGGAGCTCACCCCTCCACTTT.

The chain carries TRBV9 and TRBJ1-1; no clear D. The CDR3 sequence is 15 residues long. The V gene's germline CDR1 is SGDLS and CDR2 YYNGEE. The germline V and J ends were trimmed by 4 bases and 6 bases, with 19 bases remaining between them. CDR3 coding DNA: TGTGCCAGCAGCCCTGGGGAGGGAAGGTTCCCTGAAGCTTTCTTT. Its protein is CASSPGEGRFPEAFF.

The chain is built from TRBV28 and TRBJ1-5; tentative D call: TRBD1 (6 bases). This CDR3 contains 14 residues. The ends were cut back, 6 bases at V and 7 bases at J, with 16 bases in the middle. Germline loops: CDR1 MDHEN, CDR2 SYDVKM. The DNA of the CDR3 is TGTGCCAGCAGGCCGACAGGATTTTCGCAGCCCCAGCATTTT. It translates to CASRPTGFSQPQHF.

This clone was seen a handful of times. The chain recombines TRBV2 with TRBJ1-2, with a weak D call TRBD1 (5 bases). The CDR3 covers 12 residues. V was clipped by 9 bases and J by 7 bases, with 15 bases between them. The V gene's germline CDR1 is SNHLY and CDR2 FYNNEI. Written as DNA, the CDR3 is TGTGCCAGTTACGCAGGGAGGGGTGGCTACACCTTC. Translating gives CASYAGRGGYTF.

This clone was observed once. The chain links TRBV27 to TRBJ2-1, with 9 bases that match TRBD1. This CDR3 is 13 amino acids long. The germline gives CDR1 MNHEY, CDR2 SMNVEV (reference sequence). V shed 5 bases and J 8 bases; nucleotides not matched to a gene: 4. CDR3 amino acids: CASSLDRGDEQFF. CDR3 DNA sequence: TGTGCCAGCAGTCTGGACAGGGGCGATGAGCAGTTCTTC.

The CDR3 loop reads CAISLRDRDSPLHF. CDR3 DNA: TGTGCCATCAGCCTCCGGGACAGGGACTCACCCCTCCACTTT. The chain is built from TRBV10-3 and TRBJ1-6; 9 bases fit TRBD1. Germline trimming cut 6 bases from V and 10 bases from J; bases unmatched to any gene: 7. The CDR3 contains 14 residues. Germline-derived CDR1 and CDR2 are ENHRY and SYGVKD.

V is TRBV7-9 and J is TRBJ1-4; weak D call: TRBD1 (6 bases). V was trimmed by 4 bases and J by 7 bases, leaving 22 bases between them. The CDR3 has 17 amino acids. The germline CDR1 and CDR2 sequences are SEHNR and FQNEAQ (reference sequence). CDR3 region: CASSSGTITGLSEKLFF. The CDR3 DNA reads as TGTGCCAGCAGCTCAGGAACCATCACAGGGCTGAGTGAAAAACTGTTTTTT. Supplemented by reference TRBV7-9 and TRBJ1-4, the full variable domain reads DTGVSQNPRHKITKRGQNVTFRCDPISEHNRLYWYRQTLGQGPEFLTYFQNEAQLEKSRLLSDRFSAERPKGSFSTLEIQRTEQGDSAMYLCASSSGTITGLSEKLFFGSGTQLSVL.

This chain connects TRBV7-2 to TRBJ1-1; 9 positions match TRBD1. Trimming cost V 4 bases and J 2 bases; bases outside gene matches: 8. The CDR3 loop spans 16 amino acids. The germline V gene encodes CDR1 SGHTA and CDR2 FQGNSA. CDR3 sequence reads: CASSSRTGAINTEAFF. CDR3 nucleotides: TGTGCCAGCAGCTCGAGGACAGGGGCAATTAACACTGAAGCTTTCTTT.

This clone was observed a few times. The chain couples TRBV7-9 to TRBJ2-5; 8 bases match TRBD2. The V gene's germline CDR1 is SEHNR and CDR2 FQNEAQ (reference sequence). The CDR3 covers 15 residues. After removal of 5 bases from V and 5 bases from J, the junction contained 10 bases not matched to a gene. In DNA form, the CDR3 reads TGTGCCAGCAGCACCTTCTTCCGGGGGGGGGAGACCCAGTACTTC. Translating it yields CASSTFFRGGETQYF.